This T cell receptor (beta chain) was captured by sequencing in a study of blood T cell repertoires in COVID-19 (dated by TCRdb to between 2020 and 2021). At the level of the whole study: Samples covering the acute and convalescent phases of COVID-19 were provided by collaborators in the United States, Italy and Spain. The repertoires were released in a freely available public database intended as a resource for research on the immune response to SARS-CoV-2. Where available, HLA class I and class II types were obtained from metadata supplied by the sample provider rather than from assay-based typing. The material from the prospective study consisted of cDNA or gDNA derived from T cells, B-cell-depleted T cells, or PBMCs. Samples came from the ongoing ImmuneRACE study (first 160 participants) plus 1,254 subjects from 6 global collaborators. Deeply sampled blood TCRbeta repertoires from subjects exposed to, actively infected with, or recovered from COVID-19 were included in the dataset. Nearly every sample came with metadata listing a de-identified subject ID, COVID-19 status, age in years and sex.

After removal of 5 bases from V and 3 bases from J, the junction retains 3 bases not matched to a gene. The cysteine opens and the phenylalanine closes a CDR3 of 14 amino acids. Only CDR3 DNA remains: 42 bases, in frame from the first base. CDR1 SGHAT and CDR2 FQNNGV are derived from the germline V gene. Worth noting for this clone: This receptor's antigen is unknown. No base-level quality is on record; no much larger clone is a single base apart.

The immunoSEQ Assay, a bias-controlled multiplex PCR, was used to amplify TCRbeta CDR3 regions from genomic DNA. The original pipeline was this. Nucleated cell counts per sample were estimated from amplification of reference gene primers within the assay. To quantify the absolute abundance of each unique TCRbeta CDR3 rearrangement, sequence reads were collapsed and filtered. Productive Simpson clonality was computed per sample as the square root of Simpson's diversity index over productive rearrangements. TCRdb's version of the immuneACCESS table is confined to in-frame rearrangements and falls short of the full clone set. An unresolved V gene accounts for under half of the shortfall where checked; the remainder is of unknown origin. Clone size and the V and J calls come from that table; the DNA yielded D and trimming. The sample has approximately 130,000 clones on record, around 86% of them singletons. Around 17% of the sample rests with the top ten.

A second Seattle source provided samples from volunteer blood donors who had recovered from COVID-19. The collaborating institutions used their own protocols to collect whole blood in K2EDTA tubes. For TCRbeta analysis, collaborators shipped samples as frozen whole blood, isolated PBMCs, or DNA extracted from either of those sample types. Points the paper makes about the study in general: Clinical and demographic metadata were provided uncurated, with the amount varying by source and participant.

Sequenced material: peripheral blood. The chain joins TRBV11-2 to TRBJ2-7, with 11 junctional bases fitting TRBD2. The sequence was obtained from a woman aged 45-65 years who had recovered from COVID-19. The DNA sequence follows: TGTGCCAGCAGCCACACTAGCGGGGGCTACGAGCAGTACTTC. It encodes CASSHTSGGYEQYF.